These T cell receptor beta chains were read from a single sample in a study of T cells expressing NK-cell markers. TCRdb reprocessed the 5' RACE reads; each CDR3 protein has one entry and no DNA is given. This sample's table has about 550,000 distinct CDR3 sequences. Sequenced: blood T cells: a sorted CD56 or NKG2C T cell subset, CD4+ or CD8+ T cells, or bulk PBMC T cells (not recorded which). These TCRs come from a man in his late teens or twenties in good health. Both conserved end residues are part of each CDR3.

TRBJ2-6,TRBV11-2,CASSLGPSGSSGANVLTF
TRBJ2-5,TRBV6-2/TRBV6-3,CASSSQNTYQETQYF
TRBJ2-5,TRBV5-4,CASSPPRGEGTQYF
TRBJ2-2,TRBV7-9,CASSLSGSRPGELFF
TRBJ1-1,TRBV7-3,CASSLAAGPNTEAFF
TRBJ2-5,TRBV28,CASLSHRGTETQYF
TRBJ2-2,TRBV6-2/TRBV6-3,CASSQPPRNTGELFF
TRBJ2-1,TRBV6-1,CASTVAGAWNEQFF
TRBJ1-4,TRBV18,CASSTKAGVNEKLFF
TRBJ2-3,TRBV24-1,CATSEATGQDTDTQYF
TRBJ2-7,TRBV12-3/TRBV12-4,CASSLRLAGVSYEQYF
TRBJ2-2,TRBV15,CATSVSGTRTGELFF
TRBJ2-3,TRBV12-5,CASGFAEWAADTQYF
TRBJ2-1,TRBV25-1,CASSEYYSESWNNEQFF
TRBJ2-4,TRBV14,CASSQSTGGFQYF
TRBJ1-4,TRBV12-3/TRBV12-4,CASSFGTGGFEKLFF
TRBJ2-5,TRBV5-1,CASSPGTRETQYF
TRBJ2-3,TRBV12-3/TRBV12-4,CASSPGRSTDTQYF
TRBJ2-7,TRBV18,CASSLFGGRAYEQYF
TRBJ2-1,TRBV29-1,CSVGWAGTSGRRQFF
TRBJ2-1,TRBV4-3,CASSQEGTGTSGGQFF
TRBJ2-5,TRBV7-9,CASSLQTGGEETQYF
TRBJ2-3,TRBV6-1,CASSSTGPPYTDTQYF
TRBJ2-1,TRBV6-2/TRBV6-3,CASSPHGTGSSNEQFF
TRBJ1-4,TRBV12-3/TRBV12-4,CASSREGQLFF
TRBJ2-5,TRBV7-2,CASSLVAGGTQETQYF
TRBJ1-1,TRBV12-3/TRBV12-4,CASSREALGDTEAFF
TRBJ2-1,TRBV2,CASRYTSVEQFF
TRBJ2-1,TRBV29-1,CSVDSGNRGGQFF
TRBJ2-5,TRBV24-1,CATSDIRGGQETQYF
TRBJ2-1,TRBV5-1,CASSPGGTGNYEQFF
TRBJ2-1,TRBV12-3/TRBV12-4,CASSFRGTGIDEQFF
TRBJ2-3,TRBV6-5,CASSYSGSQGDTQYF
TRBJ2-1,TRBV3-1,CASSQGLTSGASSYNEQFF
TRBJ1-5,TRBV18,CASSPFQANQPQHF
TRBJ2-2,TRBV20-1,CSATAPGTGSGELFF
TRBJ1-1,TRBV7-8,CASSQEGGWNTEAFF
TRBJ1-1,TRBV28,CASKMWGAVVYTEAFF
TRBJ1-2,TRBV7-8,CASSQTGFNYGYTF
TRBJ2-1,TRBV24-1,CATSEASGSLIDEQFF